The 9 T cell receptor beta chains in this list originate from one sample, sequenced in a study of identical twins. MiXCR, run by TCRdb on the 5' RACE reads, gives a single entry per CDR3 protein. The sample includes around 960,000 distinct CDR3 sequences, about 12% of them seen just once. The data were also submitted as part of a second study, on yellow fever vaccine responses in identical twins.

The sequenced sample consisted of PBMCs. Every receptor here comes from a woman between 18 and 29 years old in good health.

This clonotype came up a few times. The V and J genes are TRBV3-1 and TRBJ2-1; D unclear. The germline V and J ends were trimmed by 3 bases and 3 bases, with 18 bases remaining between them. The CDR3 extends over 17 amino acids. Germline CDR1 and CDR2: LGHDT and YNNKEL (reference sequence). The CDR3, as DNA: TGTGCCAGCAGCCAGGGCCTAATGGCGACCCTCTACAATGAGCAGTTCTTC. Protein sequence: CASSQGLMATLYNEQFF.

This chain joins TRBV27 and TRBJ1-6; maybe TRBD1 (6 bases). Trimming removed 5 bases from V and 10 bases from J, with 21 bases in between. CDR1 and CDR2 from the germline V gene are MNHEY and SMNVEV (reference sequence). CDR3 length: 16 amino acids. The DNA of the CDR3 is TGTGCCAGCAGTCCCAGGACAGATTCCCTACTGTCACCCCTCCACTTT. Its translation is CASSPRTDSLLSPLHF.

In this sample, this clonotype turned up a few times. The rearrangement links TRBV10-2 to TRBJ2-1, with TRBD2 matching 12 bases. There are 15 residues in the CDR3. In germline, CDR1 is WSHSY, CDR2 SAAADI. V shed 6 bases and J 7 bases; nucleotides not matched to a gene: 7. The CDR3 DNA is TGCGCCAGCAGGCTAGCGGGAGGGCCCTTAAATGAGCAGTTCTTC. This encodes CASRLAGGPLNEQFF.

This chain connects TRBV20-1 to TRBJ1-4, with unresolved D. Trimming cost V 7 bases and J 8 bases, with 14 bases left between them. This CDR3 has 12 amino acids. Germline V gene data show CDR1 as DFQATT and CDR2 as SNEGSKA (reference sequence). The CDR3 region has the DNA TGCAGTGGTACCTCCGAAAAAGAAAAACTGTTTTTT. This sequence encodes CSGTSEKEKLFF.

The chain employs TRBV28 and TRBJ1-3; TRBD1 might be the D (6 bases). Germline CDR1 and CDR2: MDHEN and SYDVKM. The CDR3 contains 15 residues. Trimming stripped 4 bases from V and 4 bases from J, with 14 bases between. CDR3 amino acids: CASSSGWTVGNTIYF. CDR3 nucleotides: TGTGCCAGCAGTTCCGGTTGGACAGTAGGAAACACCATATATTTT. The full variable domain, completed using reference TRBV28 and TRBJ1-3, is DVKVTQSSRYLVKRTGEKVFLECVQDMDHENMFWYRQDPGLGLRLIYFSYDVKMKEKGDIPEGYSVSREKKERFSLILESASTNQTSMYLCASSSGWTVGNTIYFGEGSWLTVV.

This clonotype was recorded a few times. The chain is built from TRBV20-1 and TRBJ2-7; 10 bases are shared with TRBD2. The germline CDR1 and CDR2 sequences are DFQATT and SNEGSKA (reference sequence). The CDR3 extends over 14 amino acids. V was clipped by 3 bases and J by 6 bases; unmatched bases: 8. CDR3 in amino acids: CSASRASGRSEQYF. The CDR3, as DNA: TGCAGTGCTAGCCGTGCTAGCGGGAGAAGCGAGCAGTACTTC.

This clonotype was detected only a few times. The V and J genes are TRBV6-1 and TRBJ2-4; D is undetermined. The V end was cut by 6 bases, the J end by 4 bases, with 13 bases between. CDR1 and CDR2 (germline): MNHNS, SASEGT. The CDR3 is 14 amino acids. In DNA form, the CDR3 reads TGTGCCAGCAGCCCAGAGTCAGTTAAAAACATTCAGTACTTC. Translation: CASSPESVKNIQYF.

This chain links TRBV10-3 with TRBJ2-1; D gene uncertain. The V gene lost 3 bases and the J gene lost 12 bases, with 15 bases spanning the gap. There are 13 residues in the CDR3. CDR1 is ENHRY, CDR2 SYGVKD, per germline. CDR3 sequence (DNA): TGTGCCATCAGTGAAGCCAACAGCTTCGGGCAGTTCTTC. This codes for CAISEANSFGQFF.

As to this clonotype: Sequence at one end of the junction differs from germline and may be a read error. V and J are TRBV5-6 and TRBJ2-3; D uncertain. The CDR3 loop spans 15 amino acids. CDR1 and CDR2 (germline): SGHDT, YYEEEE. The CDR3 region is CASSPAGRRTDTRYF. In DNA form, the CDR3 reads TGTGCCAGCAGCCCGGCCGGCAGGCGCACAGATACGCGGTATTTT.